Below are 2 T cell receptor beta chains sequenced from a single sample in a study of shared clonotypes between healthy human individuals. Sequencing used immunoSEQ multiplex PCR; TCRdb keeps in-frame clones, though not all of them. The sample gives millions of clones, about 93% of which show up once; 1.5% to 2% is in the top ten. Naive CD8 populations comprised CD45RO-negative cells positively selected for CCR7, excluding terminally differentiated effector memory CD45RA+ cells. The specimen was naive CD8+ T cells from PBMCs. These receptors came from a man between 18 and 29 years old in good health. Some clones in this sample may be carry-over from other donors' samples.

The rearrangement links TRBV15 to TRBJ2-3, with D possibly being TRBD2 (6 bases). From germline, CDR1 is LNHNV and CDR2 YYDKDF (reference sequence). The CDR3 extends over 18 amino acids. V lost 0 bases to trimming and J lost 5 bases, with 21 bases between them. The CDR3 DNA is TGTGCCACCAGCAGAGATATAGTGGAGGGAATTTTTGGAGATACGCAGTATTTT. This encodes CATSRDIVEGIFGDTQYF.

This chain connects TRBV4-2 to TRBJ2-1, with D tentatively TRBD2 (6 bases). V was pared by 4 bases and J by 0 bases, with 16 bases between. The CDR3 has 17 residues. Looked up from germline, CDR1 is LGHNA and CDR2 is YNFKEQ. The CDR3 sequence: CASSPLAGGISYNEQFF. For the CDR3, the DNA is TGTGCCAGCAGCCCACTAGCCGGCGGGATCTCCTACAATGAGCAGTTCTTC.